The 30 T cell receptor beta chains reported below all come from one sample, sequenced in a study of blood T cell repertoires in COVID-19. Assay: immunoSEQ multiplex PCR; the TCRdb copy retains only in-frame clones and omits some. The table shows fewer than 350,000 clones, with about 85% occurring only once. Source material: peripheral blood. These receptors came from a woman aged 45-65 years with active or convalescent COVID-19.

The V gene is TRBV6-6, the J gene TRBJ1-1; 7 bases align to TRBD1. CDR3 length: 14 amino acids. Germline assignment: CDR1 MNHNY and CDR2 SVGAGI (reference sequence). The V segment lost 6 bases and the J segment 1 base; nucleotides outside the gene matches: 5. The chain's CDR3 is CASRRGQSNTEAFF. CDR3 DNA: TGTGCCAGCAGGCGGGGACAGTCGAACACTGAAGCTTTCTTT.

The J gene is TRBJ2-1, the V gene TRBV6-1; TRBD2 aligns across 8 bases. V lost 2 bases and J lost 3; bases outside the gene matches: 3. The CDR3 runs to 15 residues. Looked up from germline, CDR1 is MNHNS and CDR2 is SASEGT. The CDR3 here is CASSETSGSYNEQFF. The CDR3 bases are TGTGCCAGCAGTGAAACCAGCGGGAGCTACAATGAGCAGTTCTTC.

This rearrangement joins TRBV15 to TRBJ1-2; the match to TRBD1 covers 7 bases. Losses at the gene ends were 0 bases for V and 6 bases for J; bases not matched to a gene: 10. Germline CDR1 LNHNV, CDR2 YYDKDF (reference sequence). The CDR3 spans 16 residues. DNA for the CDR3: TGTGCCACCAGCAGAGAGCTACAACTTACAGGGGATGGCTACACCTTC. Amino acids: CATSRELQLTGDGYTF.

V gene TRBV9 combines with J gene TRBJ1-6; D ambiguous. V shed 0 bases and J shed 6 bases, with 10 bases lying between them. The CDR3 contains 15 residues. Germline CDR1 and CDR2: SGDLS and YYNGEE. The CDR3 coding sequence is TGTGCCAGCAGCGTAGACGCAGCGGGTAATTCACCCCTCCACTTT. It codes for CASSVDAAGNSPLHF.

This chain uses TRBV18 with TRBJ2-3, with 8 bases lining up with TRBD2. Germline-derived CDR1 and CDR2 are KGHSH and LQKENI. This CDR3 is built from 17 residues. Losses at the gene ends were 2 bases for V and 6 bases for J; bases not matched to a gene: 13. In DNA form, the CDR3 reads TGTGCCAGCTCACCATTAAGGACTAGCAGCCAGCGGGATACGCAGTATTTT. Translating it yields CASSPLRTSSQRDTQYF.

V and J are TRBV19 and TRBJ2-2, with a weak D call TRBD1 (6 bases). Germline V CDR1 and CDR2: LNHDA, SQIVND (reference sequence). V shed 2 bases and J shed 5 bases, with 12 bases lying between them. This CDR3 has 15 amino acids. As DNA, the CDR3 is TGTGCCAGTAGTATACCCGGGACACTTACCGGGGAGCTGTTTTTT. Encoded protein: CASSIPGTLTGELFF.

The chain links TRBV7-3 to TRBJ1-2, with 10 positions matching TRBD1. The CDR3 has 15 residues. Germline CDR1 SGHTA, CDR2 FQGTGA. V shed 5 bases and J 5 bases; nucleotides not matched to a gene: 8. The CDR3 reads CASSPGQGEIYGYTF. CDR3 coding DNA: TGTGCCAGCAGCCCAGGACAGGGGGAAATTTATGGCTACACCTTC.

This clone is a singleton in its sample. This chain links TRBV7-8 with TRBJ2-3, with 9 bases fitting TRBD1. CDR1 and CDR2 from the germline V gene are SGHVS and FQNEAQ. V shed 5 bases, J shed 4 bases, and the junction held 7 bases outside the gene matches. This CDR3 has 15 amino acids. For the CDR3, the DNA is TGTGCCAGCAGCAGACGGGACAGGGCGGCAGATACGCAGTATTTT. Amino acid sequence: CASSRRDRAADTQYF.

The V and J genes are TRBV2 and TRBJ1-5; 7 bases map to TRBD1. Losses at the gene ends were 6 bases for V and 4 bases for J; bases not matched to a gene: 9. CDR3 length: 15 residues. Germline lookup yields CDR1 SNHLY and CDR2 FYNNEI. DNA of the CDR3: TGTGCCAGCAGCGGAGGGGACAGAAAGAATCAGCCCCAGCATTTT. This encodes CASSGGDRKNQPQHF.

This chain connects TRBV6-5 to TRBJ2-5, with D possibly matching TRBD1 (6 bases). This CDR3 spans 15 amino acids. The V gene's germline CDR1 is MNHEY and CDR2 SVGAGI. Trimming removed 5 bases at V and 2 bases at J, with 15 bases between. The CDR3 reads CASSTTGNLQETQYF. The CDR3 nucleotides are TGTGCCAGCAGTACCACAGGGAACCTACAAGAGACCCAGTACTTC.

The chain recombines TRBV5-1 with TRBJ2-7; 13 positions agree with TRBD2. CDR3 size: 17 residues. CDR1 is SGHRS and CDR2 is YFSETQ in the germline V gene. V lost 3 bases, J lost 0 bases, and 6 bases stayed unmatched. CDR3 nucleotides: TGCGCCAGCAGCTCGGGACTAGCGGGGACGAGCTCCTACGAGCAGTACTTC. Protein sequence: CASSSGLAGTSSYEQYF.

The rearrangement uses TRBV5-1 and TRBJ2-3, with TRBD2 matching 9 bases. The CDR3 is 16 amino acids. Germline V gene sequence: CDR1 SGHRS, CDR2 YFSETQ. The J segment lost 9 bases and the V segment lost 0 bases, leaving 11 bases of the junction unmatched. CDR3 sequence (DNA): TGCGCCAGCAGCTTGGTGGCTAGCGGGATTCTTGGAACGCAGTATTTT. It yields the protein CASSLVASGILGTQYF. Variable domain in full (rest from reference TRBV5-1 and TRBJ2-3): KAGVTQTPRYLIKTRGQQVTLSCSPISGHRSVSWYQQTPGQGLQFLFEYFSETQRNKGNFPGRFSGRQFSNSRSEMNVSTLELGDSALYLCASSLVASGILGTQYFGPGTRLTVL.

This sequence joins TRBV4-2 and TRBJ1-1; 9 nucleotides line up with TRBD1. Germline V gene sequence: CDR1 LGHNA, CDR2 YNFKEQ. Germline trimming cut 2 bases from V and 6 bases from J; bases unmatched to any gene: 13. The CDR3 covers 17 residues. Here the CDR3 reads CASSQLNFAQGAAEAFF. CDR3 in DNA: TGTGCCAGCAGCCAACTTAACTTTGCACAGGGGGCGGCTGAAGCTTTCTTT.

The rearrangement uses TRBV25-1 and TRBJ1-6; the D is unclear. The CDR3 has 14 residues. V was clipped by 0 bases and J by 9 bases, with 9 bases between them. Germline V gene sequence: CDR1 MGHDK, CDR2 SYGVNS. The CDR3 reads CASSEYTVGSPLHF. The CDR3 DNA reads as TGTGCCAGCAGTGAATACACAGTGGGTTCACCCCTCCACTTT. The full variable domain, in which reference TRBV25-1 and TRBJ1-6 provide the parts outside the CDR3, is EADIYQTPRYLVIGTGKKITLECSQTMGHDKMYWYQQDPGMELHLIHYSYGVNSTEKGDLSSESTVSRIRTEHFPLTLESARPSHTSQYLCASSEYTVGSPLHFGNGTRLTVT.

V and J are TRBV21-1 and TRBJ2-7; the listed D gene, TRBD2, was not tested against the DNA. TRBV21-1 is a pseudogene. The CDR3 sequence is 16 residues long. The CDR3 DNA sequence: TGTGCCAGCAGCAAAGTTTGGAGTTCCACTTTTTACGAGCAGTACTTC. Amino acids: CASSKVWSSTFYEQYF.

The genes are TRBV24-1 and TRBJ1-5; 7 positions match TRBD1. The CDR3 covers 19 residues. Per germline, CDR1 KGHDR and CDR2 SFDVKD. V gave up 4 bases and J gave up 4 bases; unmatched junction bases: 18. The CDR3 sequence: CATSEPGQPYYFRNQPQHF. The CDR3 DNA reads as TGTGCCACCAGTGAGCCGGGACAGCCCTACTACTTTAGGAATCAGCCCCAGCATTTT.

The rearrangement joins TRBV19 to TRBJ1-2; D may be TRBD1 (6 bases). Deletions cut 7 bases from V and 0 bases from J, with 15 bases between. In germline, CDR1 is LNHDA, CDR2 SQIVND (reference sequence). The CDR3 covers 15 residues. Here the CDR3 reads CASNREQTSNYGYTF. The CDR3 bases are TGTGCCAGTAACAGGGAGCAGACTTCTAACTATGGCTACACCTTC.

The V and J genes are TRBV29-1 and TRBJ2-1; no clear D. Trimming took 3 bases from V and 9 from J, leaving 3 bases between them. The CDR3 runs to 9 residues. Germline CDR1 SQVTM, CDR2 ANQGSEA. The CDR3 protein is CSVDLEQFF. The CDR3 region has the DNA TGCAGCGTTGATCTTGAGCAGTTCTTC.

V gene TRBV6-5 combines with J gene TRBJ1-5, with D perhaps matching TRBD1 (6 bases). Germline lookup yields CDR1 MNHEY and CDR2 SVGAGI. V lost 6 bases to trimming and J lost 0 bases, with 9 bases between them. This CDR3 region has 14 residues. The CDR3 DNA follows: TGTGCCAGCAGAGCGACAGGTAGCAATCAGCCCCAGCATTTT. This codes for CASRATGSNQPQHF.

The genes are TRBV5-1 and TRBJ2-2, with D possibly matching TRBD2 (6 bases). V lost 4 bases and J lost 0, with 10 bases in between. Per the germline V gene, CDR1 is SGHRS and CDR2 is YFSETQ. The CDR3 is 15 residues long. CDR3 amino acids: CASSPGGTNTGELFF. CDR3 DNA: TGCGCCAGCAGCCCCGGGGGAACGAACACCGGGGAGCTGTTTTTT.

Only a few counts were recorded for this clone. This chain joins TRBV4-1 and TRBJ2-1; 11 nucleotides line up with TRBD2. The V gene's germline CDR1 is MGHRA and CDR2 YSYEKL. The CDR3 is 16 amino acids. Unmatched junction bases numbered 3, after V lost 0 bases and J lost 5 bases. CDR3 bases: TGCGCCAGCAGCCAAGAAATAGCGGGAGGGCACAATGAGCAGTTCTTC. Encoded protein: CASSQEIAGGHNEQFF.

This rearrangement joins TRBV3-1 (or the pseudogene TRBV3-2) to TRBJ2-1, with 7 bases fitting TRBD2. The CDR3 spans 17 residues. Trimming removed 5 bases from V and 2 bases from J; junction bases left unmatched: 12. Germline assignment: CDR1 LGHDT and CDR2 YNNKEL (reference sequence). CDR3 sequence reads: CASSSKTERETYNEQFF. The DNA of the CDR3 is TGTGCCAGCAGCTCCAAGACCGAGCGGGAAACCTACAATGAGCAGTTCTTC.

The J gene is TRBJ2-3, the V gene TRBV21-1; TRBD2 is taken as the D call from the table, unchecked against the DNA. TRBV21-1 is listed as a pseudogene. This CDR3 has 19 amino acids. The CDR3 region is CASSKPQTGWGGTTDTQYF. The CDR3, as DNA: TGTGCCAGCAGCAAACCACAAACAGGGTGGGGAGGGACCACAGATACGCAGTATTTT.

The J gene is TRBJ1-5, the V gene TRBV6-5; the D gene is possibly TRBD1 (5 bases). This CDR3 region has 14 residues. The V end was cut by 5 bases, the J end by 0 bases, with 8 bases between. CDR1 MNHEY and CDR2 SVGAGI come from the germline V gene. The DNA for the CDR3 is TGTGCCAGCAGTAGGACATTTAGCAATCAGCCCCAGCATTTT. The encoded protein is CASSRTFSNQPQHF.

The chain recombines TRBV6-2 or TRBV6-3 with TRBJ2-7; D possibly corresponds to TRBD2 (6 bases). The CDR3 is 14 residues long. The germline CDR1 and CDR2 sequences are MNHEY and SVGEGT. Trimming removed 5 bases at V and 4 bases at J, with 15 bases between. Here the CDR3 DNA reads TGTGCCAGCAGTCACGGGACTGGGAAGTACGAGCAGTACTTC. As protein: CASSHGTGKYEQYF.

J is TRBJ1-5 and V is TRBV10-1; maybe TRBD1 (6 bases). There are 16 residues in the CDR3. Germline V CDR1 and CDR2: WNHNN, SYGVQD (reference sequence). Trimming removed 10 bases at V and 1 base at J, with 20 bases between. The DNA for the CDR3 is TGCGCCACCTTTCTATGGGGGCAAGGGAGCAATCAGCCCCAGCATTTT. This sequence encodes CATFLWGQGSNQPQHF.

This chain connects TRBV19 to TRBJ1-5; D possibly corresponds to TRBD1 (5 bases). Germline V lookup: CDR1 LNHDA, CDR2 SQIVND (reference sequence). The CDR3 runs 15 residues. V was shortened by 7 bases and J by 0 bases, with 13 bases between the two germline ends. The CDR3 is CASNQAGLSNQPQHF. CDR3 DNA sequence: TGTGCCAGTAACCAAGCAGGGCTTAGCAATCAGCCCCAGCATTTT.

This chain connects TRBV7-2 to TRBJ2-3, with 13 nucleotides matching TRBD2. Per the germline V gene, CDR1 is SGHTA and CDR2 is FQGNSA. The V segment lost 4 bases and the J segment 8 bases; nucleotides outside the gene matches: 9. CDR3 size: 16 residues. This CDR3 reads CASSSPGLAGVSTQYF. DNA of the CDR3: TGTGCCAGCAGCTCCCCCGGACTAGCGGGAGTTAGTACGCAGTATTTT.

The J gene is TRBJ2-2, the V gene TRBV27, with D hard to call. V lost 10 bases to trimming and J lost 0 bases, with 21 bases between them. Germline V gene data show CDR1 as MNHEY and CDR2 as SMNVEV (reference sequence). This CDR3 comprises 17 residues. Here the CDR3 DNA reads TGTGCCACCTTATCTGACTCGGCGGCTTCGAACACCGGGGAGCTGTTTTTT. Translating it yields CATLSDSAASNTGELFF.

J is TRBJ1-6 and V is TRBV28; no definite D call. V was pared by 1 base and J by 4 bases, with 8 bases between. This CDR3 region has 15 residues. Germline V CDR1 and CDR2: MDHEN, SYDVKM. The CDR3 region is CASSLFDTYNSPLHF. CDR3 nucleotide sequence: TGTGCCAGCAGTTTATTCGACACTTATAATTCACCCCTCCACTTT.